The entry below describes one T cell receptor beta chain. Its specificity is not known. Each sample yielded at least 5.5 micrograms of PBMC total RNA. The data are from a study of blood T cells in healthy people across ages. Findings of the study overall: PBMCs left unsorted prevented a conclusive naive versus antigen-experienced comparison. Donor CMV status was unknown, possibly confounding expanded clonotype changes. One million T cells yielded diversity estimates that were considered underestimates.

The second PCR ran roughly 7 to 12 cycles with a sample-barcoded 5' primer and J-beta primers. One entry per CDR3 protein results from TCRdb running MiXCR on the 5' RACE reads. Of over 1,500,000 distinct CDR3 sequences listed, around half are singletons. Sequenced material: blood. The source is a middle-aged woman in good health.

CDR3 amino acids: CATSRELLADYNSPLHF. CDR3 sequence (DNA): TGTGCCACCAGCAGAGAGTTGTTAGCGGACTATAATTCACCCCTCCACTTT. V gene TRBV15 combines with J gene TRBJ1-6; no definite D call. There are 17 residues in the CDR3. The V gene's germline CDR1 is LNHNV and CDR2 YYDKDF (reference sequence). The germline V and J ends were trimmed by 0 bases and 3 bases, with 12 bases remaining between them.